The 21 T cell receptor beta chains presented below share a single source sample, sequenced in a study of vaccination and CD4 T cells after COVID-19. These receptors have no identified antigens. Treatment: roughly nine-day PBMC culture with coronavirus spike peptide pools or control peptides (ViraFEST assay). Researchers used the Oncomine TCR Beta short-read assay to sequence DNA from cultured CD4+ T cells. TCRdb re-called the PCR reads with MiXCR, one entry per CDR3 protein. The sample has 12,000 or so distinct CDR3 sequences; 50% to 75% are singletons. The sample was CD4+ T cells from blood, cultured in vitro. All receptors derive from a human donor who had recovered from COVID-19.

The chain couples TRBV4-1 to TRBJ1-1; D unresolved. V dropped 2 bases and J dropped 2 bases, with 12 bases sitting between them. The CDR3 covers 15 residues. The germline V gene encodes CDR1 MGHRA and CDR2 YSYEKL. In nucleotides, the CDR3 is TGCGCCAGCAGCCAACCCCGGAGAGGCAACACTGAAGCTTTCTTT. This gives the protein CASSQPRRGNTEAFF.

The rearrangement uses TRBV6-1 and TRBJ1-5; 7 nucleotides align to TRBD1. CDR1 is MNHNS and CDR2 is SASEGT in the germline V gene. Unmatched junction bases numbered 3, after V lost 1 base and J lost 6 bases. The length of the CDR3 is 14 residues. The CDR3 DNA follows: TGTGCCAGCAGTGAAGGGACAGGCGGTCAGCCCCAGCATTTT. Translating gives CASSEGTGGQPQHF.

In its sample, this clonotype was seen a few times. This chain connects TRBV7-2 to TRBJ1-2; D is unclear. The CDR3 is made up of 12 amino acids. Between the trimmed V and J ends, which lost 3 bases and 10 bases, there was a span of 12 bases. Per the germline V gene, CDR1 is SGHTA and CDR2 is FQGNSA. In DNA form, the CDR3 reads TGTGCCAGCAGCTTCGAGGGATTAATCTACACCTTC. This sequence encodes CASSFEGLIYTF.

The V call is TRBV6-5, the J call TRBJ2-7; D is possibly TRBD1 (7 bases). V was pared by 2 bases and J by 6 bases, with 17 bases between. The CDR3 covers 15 residues. Germline V gene sequence: CDR1 MNHEY, CDR2 SVGAGI. DNA for the CDR3: TGTGCCAGCAGTTACGATGCAGGGGGGAAGGGCGAGCAGTACTTC. It encodes CASSYDAGGKGEQYF.

The rearrangement joins TRBV27 to TRBJ2-2; 9 bases agree with TRBD1. Germline CDR1 MNHEY, CDR2 SMNVEV (reference sequence). This CDR3 spans 14 amino acids. The J segment lost 7 bases and the V segment lost 5 bases, leaving 5 bases of the junction unmatched. CDR3 region: CASSLDRGNGELFF. DNA for the CDR3: TGTGCCAGCAGTCTGGACAGGGGAAACGGGGAGCTGTTTTTT.

This clonotype has only a few counts. The rearrangement links TRBV20-1 to TRBJ2-7; no firm D call. The CDR3 consists of 13 residues. Trimming pared 5 bases from V and 2 bases from J, leaving 13 bases between. CDR1 DFQATT and CDR2 SNEGSKA come from the germline V gene (reference sequence). The CDR3 DNA sequence: TGCAGTGCTCGCCTACGTGGGACCTACGAGCAGTACTTC. This translates into CSARLRGTYEQYF.

V usage is TRBV7-2 and J usage is TRBJ2-1; D perhaps matches TRBD2 (5 bases). Trimming removed 3 bases from V and 5 bases from J, with 8 bases in between. CDR1 and CDR2 from the germline V gene are SGHTA and FQGNSA. The CDR3 runs to 13 residues. CDR3 bases: TGTGCCAGCAGCTTCATCGGGAACAATGAGCAGTTCTTC. This encodes CASSFIGNNEQFF.

This clonotype came up a few times. J is TRBJ1-1 and V is TRBV6-1; possibly TRBD1 for D (6 bases). Germline V gene lookup returns CDR1 MNHNS and CDR2 SASEGT. The CDR3 is 16 residues long. The V and J ends lost 5 bases and 1 base respectively, with 17 bases between them. CDR3 bases: TGTGCCAGCAGTAACCTCGGACAGCCTAAGAACACTGAAGCTTTCTTT. Translation gives CASSNLGQPKNTEAFF.

The chain combines TRBV7-2 with TRBJ1-1; 7 positions match TRBD1. Looked up from germline, CDR1 is SGHTA and CDR2 is FQGNSA. With V trimmed by 5 bases and J by 1 base, 7 bases remained unmatched. The CDR3 spans 15 residues. CDR3 amino acids: CASSPLGQRNTEAFF. The CDR3 region has the DNA TGTGCCAGCAGCCCCCTGGGACAGCGGAACACTGAAGCTTTCTTT.

This clonotype was seen a handful of times. This sequence joins TRBV7-3 and TRBJ1-1, with D perhaps matching TRBD1 (5 bases). The CDR3 extends over 15 amino acids. V dropped 4 bases and J dropped 0 bases, with 12 bases sitting between them. Germline V lookup: CDR1 SGHTA, CDR2 FQGTGA. CDR3 loop: CASSSSGQMNTEAFF. The CDR3 DNA reads as TGTGCCAGCAGCTCCTCCGGACAAATGAACACTGAAGCTTTCTTT. Full variable domain (rest looked up from reference TRBV7-3 and TRBJ1-1): GAGVSQTPSNKVTEKGKYVELRCDPISGHTALYWYRQSLGQGPEFLIYFQGTGAADDSGLPNDRFFAVRPEGSVSTLKIQRTERGDSAVYLCASSSSGQMNTEAFFGQGTRLTVV.

This chain links TRBV12-3 or TRBV12-4 with TRBJ2-5, with unresolved D. The CDR3 consists of 13 residues. Trimming removed 1 base from V and 4 bases from J, with 7 bases in between. The CDR3 reads CASSLGPLETQYF. The DNA of the CDR3 is TGTGCCAGCAGTTTAGGGCCTCTAGAGACCCAGTACTTC.

The chain employs TRBV12-3 or TRBV12-4 and TRBJ2-7, with D possibly being TRBD1 (5 bases). Trimming left V 6 bases short and J 3 bases short, with 9 bases between. The CDR3 is 12 amino acids. The CDR3 DNA sequence: TGTGCCAGCAGCAGAAGGGGCTACGAGCAGTACTTC. Translation gives CASSRRGYEQYF.

The rearrangement links TRBV7-8 to TRBJ1-1, with D tentatively TRBD1 (5 bases). The CDR3 extends over 14 amino acids. With 4 bases removed from V and 6 bases from J, the gap between germline ends came to 15 bases. Germline V lookup: CDR1 SGHVS, CDR2 FQNEAQ. The CDR3 sequence: CASSSGRLEPEAFF. Written as DNA, the CDR3 is TGTGCCAGCAGCTCAGGGAGACTGGAGCCTGAAGCTTTCTTT.

This chain links TRBV6-2 or TRBV6-3 with TRBJ2-1, with 7 nucleotides matching TRBD2. Germline V gene lookup returns CDR1 MNHEY and CDR2 SVGEGT. The V gene end was trimmed by 2 bases and the J gene end by 5 bases; junction bases not matched to a gene: 9. CDR3 size: 16 residues. CDR3 region: CASSYARLAGDNEQFF. CDR3 sequence (DNA): TGTGCCAGCAGTTACGCTCGTTTGGCGGGGGACAATGAGCAGTTCTTC.

This clonotype was detected only once. The chain couples TRBV18 to TRBJ1-5; D may be TRBD1 (6 bases). Trimming pared 8 bases from V and 4 bases from J, leaving 9 bases between. CDR3 size: 12 residues. Germline CDR1 and CDR2: KGHSH and LQKENI. The CDR3 sequence: CASKDRNQPQHF. CDR3 bases: TGTGCCAGCAAAGACAGGAATCAGCCCCAGCATTTT.

The CDR3: CASSYPVGGYEQYF. The CDR3 DNA reads TGTGCCAGCAGTTACCCGGTAGGGGGGTACGAGCAGTACTTC. The V gene is TRBV6-2 or TRBV6-3, the J gene TRBJ2-7, with D perhaps TRBD1 or TRBD2 (6 bases each). This CDR3 region has 14 residues. V gave up 2 bases and J gave up 4 bases, with 12 bases separating them. Germline V lookup: CDR1 MNHEY, CDR2 SVGEGT.

The J gene is TRBJ1-1, the V gene TRBV19; the D gene is possibly TRBD1 (5 bases). Germline CDR1 and CDR2: LNHDA and SQIVND (reference sequence). V was cut by 8 bases and J by 0 bases, with 19 bases left in between. This CDR3 is 16 amino acids long. The CDR3 nucleotides read TGTGCCAGTTCCGCGAAGGTGGGGACTCTGAACACTGAAGCTTTCTTT. Its protein product is CASSAKVGTLNTEAFF. The full variable domain, with the rest looked up from reference TRBV19 and TRBJ1-1, is DGGITQSPKYLFRKEGQNVTLSCEQNLNHDAMYWYRQDPGQGLRLIYYSQIVNDFQKGDIAEGYSVSREKKESFPLTVTSAQKNPTAFYLCASSAKVGTLNTEAFFGQGTRLTVV.

The rearrangement links TRBV7-6 to TRBJ2-3; TRBD2 matches 9 bases. Trimming took 1 base from V and 1 from J; bases not matched to a gene: 6. The CDR3 sequence is 17 residues long. Germline V gives CDR1 SGHVS, CDR2 FNYEAQ. The CDR3 DNA follows: TGTGCCAGCAGCTTAGACGCTAGCGGGACGCGCACAGATACGCAGTATTTT. Protein product: CASSLDASGTRTDTQYF.

V and J are TRBV11-3 and TRBJ2-6; D is ambiguous. V was shortened by 5 bases and J by 0 bases, with 5 bases between the two germline ends. This CDR3 has 14 residues. Germline V CDR1 and CDR2: SGHNT, YENEEA. The CDR3 region is CASSAVSGANVLTF. The CDR3 DNA follows: TGTGCCAGCAGCGCTGTCTCTGGGGCCAACGTCCTGACTTTC.

The rearrangement joins TRBV5-1 to TRBJ1-2, with 9 bases fitting TRBD1. The CDR3 loop spans 14 amino acids. CDR1 SGHRS and CDR2 YFSETQ come from the germline V gene. Trimming removed 5 bases from V and 6 bases from J; junction bases left unmatched: 8. DNA of the CDR3: TGCGCCAGCAGATCTACAGGGGGCGACCATGGCTACACCTTC. This translates into CASRSTGGDHGYTF. Together with reference TRBV5-1 and TRBJ1-2, the CDR3 gives the full variable domain: KAGVTQTPRYLIKTRGQQVTLSCSPISGHRSVSWYQQTPGQGLQFLFEYFSETQRNKGNFPGRFSGRQFSNSRSEMNVSTLELGDSALYLCASRSTGGDHGYTFGSGTRLTVV.

This clonotype was recorded a few times. This chain uses TRBV5-1 with TRBJ1-1; no clear D. V was clipped by 0 bases and J by 11 bases, with 14 bases between them. Germline CDR1 SGHRS, CDR2 YFSETQ. This CDR3 has 13 amino acids. CDR3 sequence (DNA): TGCGCCAGCAGCTTGGGACCCGATTCGAAGGCTTTCTTT. Protein sequence: CASSLGPDSKAFF.